The present T cell receptor (beta chain) was sequenced within a study of post-analysis software for immune sequencing data. The study's findings and limits: About five TRBV segments were more frequent in patients than controls; TRBV5-6, TRBV5-1 and TRBV20-1 belonged to this group.

Unique molecular identifiers had been added to the TCR beta cDNA libraries. Via MiXCR, TCRdb re-called the PCR reads, giving one row per CDR3 protein. Here the sample spans a few hundred thousand distinct CDR3 sequences, approximately 45% being singletons. This clonotype was observed a few times. Its specificity is unknown. Germline loops: CDR1 DFQATT, CDR2 SNEGSKA (reference sequence). The CDR3 spans 14 residues. V gave up 3 bases and J gave up 5 bases, with 14 bases separating them. The chain uses TRBV20-1 and TRBJ2-1; D not resolved. This receptor was identified in a girl under 18 with multiple sclerosis. The sequenced material came from blood. The DNA for the CDR3 is TGCAGTGCTAGGGGAAGTACCAACAACAATGAGCAGTTCTTC. Translating it yields CSARGSTNNNEQFF.